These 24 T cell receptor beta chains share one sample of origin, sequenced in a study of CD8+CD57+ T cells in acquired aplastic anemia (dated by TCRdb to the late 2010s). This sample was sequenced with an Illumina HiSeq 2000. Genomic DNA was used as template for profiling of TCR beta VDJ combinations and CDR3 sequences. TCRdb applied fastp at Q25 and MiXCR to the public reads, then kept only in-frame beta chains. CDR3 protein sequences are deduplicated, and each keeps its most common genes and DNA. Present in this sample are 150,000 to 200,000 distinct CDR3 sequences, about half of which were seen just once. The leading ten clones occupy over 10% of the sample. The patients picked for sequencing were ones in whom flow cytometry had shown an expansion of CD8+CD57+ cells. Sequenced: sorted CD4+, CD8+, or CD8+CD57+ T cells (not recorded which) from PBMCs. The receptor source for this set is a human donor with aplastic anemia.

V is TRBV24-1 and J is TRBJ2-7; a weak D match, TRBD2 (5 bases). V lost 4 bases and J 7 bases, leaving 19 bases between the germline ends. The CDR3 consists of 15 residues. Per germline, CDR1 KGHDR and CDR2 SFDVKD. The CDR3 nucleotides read TGTGCCACCAGTGACGCAGGATCGGGGTACAATGAGCAGTACTTC. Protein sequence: CATSDAGSGYNEQYF.

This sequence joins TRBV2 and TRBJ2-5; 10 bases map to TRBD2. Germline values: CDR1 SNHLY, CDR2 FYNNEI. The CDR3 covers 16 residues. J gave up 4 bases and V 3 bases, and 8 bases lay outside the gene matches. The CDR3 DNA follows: TGTGCCAGCAGTGATGGGCGGCTAGCGGGAGTAGAGACCCAGTACTTC. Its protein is CASSDGRLAGVETQYF.

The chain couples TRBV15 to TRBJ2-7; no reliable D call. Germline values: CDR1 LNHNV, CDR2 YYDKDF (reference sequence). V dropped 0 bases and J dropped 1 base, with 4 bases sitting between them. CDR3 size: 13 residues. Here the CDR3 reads CATSRDFSYEQYF. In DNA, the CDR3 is TGTGCCACCAGCAGAGATTTTTCCTACGAGCAGTACTTC.

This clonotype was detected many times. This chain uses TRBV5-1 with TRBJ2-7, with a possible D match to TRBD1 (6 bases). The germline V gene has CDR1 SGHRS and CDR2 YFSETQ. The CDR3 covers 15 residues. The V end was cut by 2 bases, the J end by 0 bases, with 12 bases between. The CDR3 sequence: CASSLLLGGSYEQYF. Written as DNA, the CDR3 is TGCGCCAGCAGCTTACTCCTAGGGGGCTCCTACGAGCAGTACTTC.

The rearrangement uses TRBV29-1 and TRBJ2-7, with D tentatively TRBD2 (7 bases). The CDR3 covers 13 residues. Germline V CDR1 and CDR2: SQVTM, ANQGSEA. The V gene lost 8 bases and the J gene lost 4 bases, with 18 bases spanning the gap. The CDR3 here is CSSPPGGQYEQYF. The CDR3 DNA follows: TGCAGCTCACCGCCGGGGGGCCAGTACGAGCAGTACTTC.

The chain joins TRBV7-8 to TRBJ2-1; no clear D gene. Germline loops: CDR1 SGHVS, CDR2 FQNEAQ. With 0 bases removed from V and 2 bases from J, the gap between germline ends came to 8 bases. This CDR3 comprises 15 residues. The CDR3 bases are TGTGCCAGCAGCTTAGCAGGTCCCACCTACAATGAGCAGTTCTTC. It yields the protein CASSLAGPTYNEQFF. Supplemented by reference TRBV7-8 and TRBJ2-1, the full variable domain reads GAGVSQSPRYKVAKRGQDVALRCDPISGHVSLFWYQQALGQGPEFLTYFQNEAQLDKSGLPSDRFFAERPEGSVSTLKIQRTQQEDSAVYLCASSLAGPTYNEQFFGPGTRLTVL.

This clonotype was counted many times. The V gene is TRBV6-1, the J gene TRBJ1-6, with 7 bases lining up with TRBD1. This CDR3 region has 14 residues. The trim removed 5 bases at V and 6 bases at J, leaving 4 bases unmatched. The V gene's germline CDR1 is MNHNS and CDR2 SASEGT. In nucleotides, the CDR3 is TGTGCCAGCAGTCTGGGACAGAGTAATTCACCCCTCCACTTT. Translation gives CASSLGQSNSPLHF.

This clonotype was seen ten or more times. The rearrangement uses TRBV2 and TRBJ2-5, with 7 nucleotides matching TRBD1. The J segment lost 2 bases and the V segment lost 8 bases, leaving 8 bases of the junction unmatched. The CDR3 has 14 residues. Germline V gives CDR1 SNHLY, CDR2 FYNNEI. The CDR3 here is CASYPRGRQETQYF. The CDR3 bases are TGTGCCAGCTACCCTAGGGGGCGTCAAGAGACCCAGTACTTC.

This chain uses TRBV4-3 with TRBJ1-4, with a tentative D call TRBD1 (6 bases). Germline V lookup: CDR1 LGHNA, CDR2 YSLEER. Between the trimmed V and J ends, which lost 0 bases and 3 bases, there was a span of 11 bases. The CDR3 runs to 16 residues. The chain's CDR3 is CASSQERDTANEKLFF. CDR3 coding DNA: TGCGCCAGCAGCCAAGAGAGGGACACCGCTAATGAAAAACTGTTTTTT.

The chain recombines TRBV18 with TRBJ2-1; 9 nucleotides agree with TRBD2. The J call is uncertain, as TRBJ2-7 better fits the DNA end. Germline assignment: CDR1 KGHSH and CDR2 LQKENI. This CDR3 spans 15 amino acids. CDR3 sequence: CASSAASGAYNEQYF. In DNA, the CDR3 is TGTGCCAGCTCGGCAGCTAGCGGGGCGTACAATGAGCAGTACTTC.

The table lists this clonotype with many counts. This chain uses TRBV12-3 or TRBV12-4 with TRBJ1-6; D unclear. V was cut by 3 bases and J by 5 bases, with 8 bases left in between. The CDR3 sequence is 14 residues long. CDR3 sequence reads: CASSFWRDNSPLHF. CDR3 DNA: TGTGCCAGCAGTTTTTGGAGGGATAATTCACCCCTCCACTTT.

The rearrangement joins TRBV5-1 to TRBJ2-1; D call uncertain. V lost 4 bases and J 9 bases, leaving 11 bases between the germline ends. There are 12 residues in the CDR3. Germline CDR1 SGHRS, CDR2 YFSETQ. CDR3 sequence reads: CASSQTLSEQFF. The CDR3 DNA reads TGCGCCAGCAGCCAGACACTTTCTGAGCAGTTCTTC.

CDR3 nucleotides: TGTGCCAGCAGCTTAAGGCAGGGGAACACTGAAGCTTTCTTT. This gives the protein CASSLRQGNTEAFF. The chain links TRBV7-3 to TRBJ1-1; perhaps TRBD1 as D (5 bases). Germline-derived CDR1 and CDR2 are SGHTA and FQGTGA. With 1 base removed from V and 1 base from J, the gap between germline ends came to 7 bases. The CDR3 loop spans 14 amino acids.

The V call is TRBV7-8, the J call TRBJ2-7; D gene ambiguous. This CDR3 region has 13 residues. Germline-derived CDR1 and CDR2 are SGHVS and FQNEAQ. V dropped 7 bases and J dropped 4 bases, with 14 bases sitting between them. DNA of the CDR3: TGTGCCAGCATGGTTAGTTTGGCGTACGAGCAGTACTTC. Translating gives CASMVSLAYEQYF.

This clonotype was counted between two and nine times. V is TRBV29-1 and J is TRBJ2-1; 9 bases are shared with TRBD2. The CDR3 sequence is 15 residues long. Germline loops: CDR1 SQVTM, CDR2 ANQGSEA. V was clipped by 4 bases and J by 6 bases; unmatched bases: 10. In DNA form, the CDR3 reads TGCAGCGTTGTAAAGCTAGCGGGACGTGGCAATGAGCAGTTCTTC. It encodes CSVVKLAGRGNEQFF.

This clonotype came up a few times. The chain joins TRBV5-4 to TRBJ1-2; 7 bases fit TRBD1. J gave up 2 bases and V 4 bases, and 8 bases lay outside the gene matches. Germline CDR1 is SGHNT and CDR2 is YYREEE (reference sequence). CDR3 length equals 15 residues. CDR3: CASSPREGANYGYTF. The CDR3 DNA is TGTGCCAGCAGCCCCCGGGAGGGGGCGAACTATGGCTACACCTTC.

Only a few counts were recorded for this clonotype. The CDR3 is CATSLGAGVNTEAFF. The CDR3 nucleotides are TGTGCCACCTCGCTTGGGGCCGGAGTGAACACTGAAGCTTTCTTT. The J gene is TRBJ1-1, the V gene TRBV15; tentatively, D is TRBD1 (5 bases). The CDR3 spans 15 residues. The germline CDR1 and CDR2 sequences are LNHNV and YYDKDF (reference sequence). The V end lost 8 bases, the J end lost 0 bases, and 16 bases lay between the germline ends.

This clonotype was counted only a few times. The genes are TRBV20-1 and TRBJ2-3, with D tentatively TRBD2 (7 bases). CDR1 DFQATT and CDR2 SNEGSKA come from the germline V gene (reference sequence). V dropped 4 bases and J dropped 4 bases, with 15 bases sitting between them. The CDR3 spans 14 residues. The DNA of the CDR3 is TGCAGTGCTAAAGTGGGGGGGCGCGCAGATACGCAGTATTTT. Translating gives CSAKVGGRADTQYF.

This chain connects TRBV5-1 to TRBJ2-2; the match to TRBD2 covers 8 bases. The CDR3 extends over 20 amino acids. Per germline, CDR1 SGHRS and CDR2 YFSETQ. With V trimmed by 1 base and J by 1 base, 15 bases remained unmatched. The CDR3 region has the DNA TGCGCCAGCAGCTTGCACTCCAAACTAACTAGCGGCGTGAACACCGGGGAGCTGTTTTTT. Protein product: CASSLHSKLTSGVNTGELFF.

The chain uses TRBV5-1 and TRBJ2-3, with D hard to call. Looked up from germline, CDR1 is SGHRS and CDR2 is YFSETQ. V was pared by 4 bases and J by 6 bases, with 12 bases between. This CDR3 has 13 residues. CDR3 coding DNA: TGCGCCAGCAGCCCAAAAACCAGGGATACGCAGTATTTT. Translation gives CASSPKTRDTQYF.

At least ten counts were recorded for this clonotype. CDR3 sequence: CASGFREETQYF. DNA of the CDR3: TGTGCTAGTGGTTTTCGGGAAGAGACCCAGTACTTC. This sequence joins TRBV12-5 and TRBJ2-5, with unresolved D. With 3 bases removed from V and 3 bases from J, the gap between germline ends came to 5 bases. The germline V gene encodes CDR1 LGHNT and CDR2 FRNRAP. This CDR3 contains 12 residues. Variable domain in full (rest from reference TRBV12-5 and TRBJ2-5): DARVTQTPRHKVTEMGQEVTMRCQPILGHNTVFWYRQTMMQGLELLAYFRNRAPLDDSGMPKDRFSAEMPDATLATLKIQPSEPRDSAVYFCASGFREETQYFGPGTRLLVL.

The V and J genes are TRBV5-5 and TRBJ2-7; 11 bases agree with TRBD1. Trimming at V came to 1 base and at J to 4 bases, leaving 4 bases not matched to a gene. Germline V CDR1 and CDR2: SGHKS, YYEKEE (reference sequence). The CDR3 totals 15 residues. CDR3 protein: CASSLSGQGGYEQYF. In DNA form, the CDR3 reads TGTGCCAGCAGCTTGTCGGGACAGGGGGGGTACGAGCAGTACTTC.

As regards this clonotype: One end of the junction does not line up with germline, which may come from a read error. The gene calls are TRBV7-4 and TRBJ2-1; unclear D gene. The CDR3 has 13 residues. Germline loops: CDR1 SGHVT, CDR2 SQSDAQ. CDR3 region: CASSQSRGDEQFF. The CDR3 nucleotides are TGCGCCAGCAGCCAGTCGAGAGGCGATGAGCAGTTCTTC.

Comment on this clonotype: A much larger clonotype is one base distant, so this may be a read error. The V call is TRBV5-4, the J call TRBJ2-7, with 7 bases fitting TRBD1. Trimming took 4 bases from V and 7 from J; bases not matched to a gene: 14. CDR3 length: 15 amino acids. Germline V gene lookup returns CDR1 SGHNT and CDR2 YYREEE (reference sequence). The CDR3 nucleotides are TGTGCCAGCAGCCCACCGGGACAGTCCTACAATGAGCAGTACTTC. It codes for CASSPPGQSYNEQYF. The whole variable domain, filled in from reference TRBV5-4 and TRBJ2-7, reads ETGVTQSPTHLIKTRGQQVTLRCSSQSGHNTVSWYQQALGQGPQFIFQYYREEENGRGNFPPRFSGLQFPNYSSELNVNALELDDSALYLCASSPPGQSYNEQYFGPGTRLTVT.